Reported below is one TCR beta chain. What it binds is unknown. This record comes from a study of Ad26.COV2.S vaccination and SARS-CoV-2 variants. As for the study in general: Intramuscular Ad26.COV2.S at 5x10^10 or 1x10^11 viral particles. Study conclusions and caveats: The TCR breadth and depth analyses may have produced an underestimate of total T cell responses.

V dropped 3 bases and J dropped 8; count of bases not matched to a gene: 1. This CDR3 has 11 amino acids. The germline V gene encodes CDR1 MNHNS and CDR2 SASEGT. Data came from immunoSEQ multiplex PCR; TCRdb stores just in-frame clones and leaves some out. This sample has fewer than 400,000 clones; 75% to 90% occur once, and the top ten carry about 5%. Regarding treatment: about 20 received Ad26.COV2.S at low or high dose, single or two shots; roughly 5 received placebo; per-sample allocation not given. The samples date from day 63 after the first vaccine or placebo injection. The chain carries TRBV6-1 and TRBJ2-7; 7 bases fit TRBD1. The clonotype comes from a person aged 18 to 65 who received the Ad26.COV2.S COVID-19 vaccine or a placebo. The sample was peripheral blood, taken in a trial of Ad26.COV2.S vaccine versus placebo. The CDR3 DNA follows: TGTGCCAGCAGTGACAGGGGGAAGCAGTACTTC. Residues: CASSDRGKQYF.